This T cell receptor beta chain stems from a study of T cells in Graves' hyperthyroidism and ophthalmopathy. From RNA transcripts, TCR beta CDR3 regions were amplified. TCR CDR3 regions were first amplified by RT-PCR with HTBI primers. One entry per CDR3 protein results from TCRdb running MiXCR on the multiplex PCR reads. The sample records hundreds of thousands of distinct CDR3 sequences, roughly a sixth being singletons. In making diagnoses, clinical symptoms, serum thyroxine and TRAb, thyroid ultrasound and orbital computed tomography were all used. This clonotype has only a few counts. The germline gene is not matched at one end of the junction; a read error may be the cause. Germline lookup yields CDR1 KGHSH and CDR2 LQKENI. The CDR3 spans 14 residues.

This chain connects TRBV18 to TRBJ1-4; D unresolved. This TCR was sampled from a woman aged 45-60 years with Graves' hyperthyroidism that later progressed to Graves' ophthalmopathy. Sequencing was performed on blood. CDR3: CASPPRTVNEKLFF. DNA for the CDR3: TGTGCCAGCCCACCTCGGACGGTGAATGAAAAACTGTTTTTT. The whole variable domain, remainder taken from reference TRBV18 and TRBJ1-4, is NAGVMQNPRHLVRRRGQEARLRCSPMKGHSHVYWYRQLPEEGLKFMVYLQKENIIDESGMPKERFSAEFPKEGPSILRIQQVVRGDSAAYFCASPPRTVNEKLFFGSGTQLSVL.